Listed below are T cell receptor beta chains from one sample, sequenced in a study of blood T cell repertoires in COVID-19. Sequenced by immunoSEQ multiplex PCR; TCRdb stores in-frame clones only, minus some. The table has 300,000 to 350,000 clones, roughly 87% seen once; the top ten hold roughly 2.3%. The sample was peripheral blood. These receptors were taken from a man between 18 and 29 years old with active or convalescent COVID-19. Both conserved end residues are part of each CDR3. The D gene is left open where the match is weak. Some rows have no size entry. The others give once, few or many, or a class for an expanded clone.

len	d_gene	j_gene	v_gene	abundance	CDR3aa	CDR3nt
20	TRBD1	TRBJ2-3	TRBV5-1	.	CASSLATLLFGTESTDTQYF	TGCGCCAGCAGCTTGGCCACCTTACTCTTCGGGACAGAGAGCACAGATACGCAGTATTTT
16	TRBD2	TRBJ2-3	TRBV9	.	CASSPGTGLGTDTQYF	TGTGCCAGCAGCCCAGGAACCGGACTAGGCACAGATACGCAGTATTTT
15	.	TRBJ2-4	TRBV11-2	.	CASSTLGGDKNIQYF	TGTGCCAGCAGTACGTTAGGGGGAGACAAAAACATTCAGTACTTC
13	.	TRBJ1-1	TRBV7-2	.	CASSLVGEVEAFF	TGTGCCAGCAGCTTAGTCGGGGAGGTTGAAGCTTTCTTT
13	.	TRBJ1-1	TRBV19	.	CASTQAGSAEAFF	TGTGCCAGTACTCAGGCTGGGAGTGCTGAAGCTTTCTTT
15	.	TRBJ2-7	TRBV7-7	.	CASSLARGNDYEQYF	TGTGCCAGCAGCTTAGCTAGGGGGAATGACTACGAGCAGTACTTC
10	.	TRBJ1-1	TRBV20-1	.	CSARGQEAFF	TGCAGTGCTAGGGGACAAGAAGCTTTCTTT
15	.	TRBJ2-1	TRBV2	few	CASTAFFPSYNEQFF	TGTGCCAGCACCGCTTTTTTCCCCAGCTACAATGAGCAGTTCTTC
14	TRBD1	TRBJ2-7	TRBV6-2/TRBV6-3	.	CASSYGQGTFEQYF	TGTGCCAGCAGTTACGGACAGGGGACTTTTGAGCAGTACTTC
14	TRBD2	TRBJ2-1	TRBV7-6	.	CASSPQRGFDEQFF	TGTGCCAGCAGCCCACAGCGGGGGTTCGATGAGCAGTTCTTC
12	.	TRBJ1-1	TRBV5-5	.	CASWRGNTEAFF	TGTGCCAGCTGGCGGGGGAACACTGAAGCTTTCTTT
16	.	TRBJ2-3	TRBV3-1/TRBV3-2	.	CASSPQQGWYTDTQYF	TGTGCCAGCAGCCCCCAACAGGGTTGGTACACAGATACGCAGTATTTT
15	.	TRBJ2-1	TRBV25-1	.	CASSVQRLDYNEQFF	TGTGCCAGCAGTGTCCAGAGACTGGATTACAATGAGCAGTTCTTC
12	TRBD2	TRBJ2-7	TRBV2	.	CASRGGFYEQYF	TGTGCCAGCAGGGGGGGGTTCTACGAGCAGTACTTC
15	TRBD1	TRBJ1-2	TRBV4-1	once	CASSQVRDRAGGYTF	TGCGCCAGCAGCCAAGTTCGGGACAGGGCGGGCGGCTACACCTTC
15	.	TRBJ2-5	TRBV21-1	.	CASSKGKKQEETQYF	TGTGCCAGCAGCAAAGGTAAAAAACAGGAAGAGACCCAGTACTTC
14	.	TRBJ1-2	TRBV27	.	CASSPLGLLYGYTF	TGTGCCAGCAGTCCCTTGGGACTACTCTATGGCTACACCTTC
15	TRBD1	TRBJ1-5	TRBV19	.	CASSQYRDRNQPQHF	TGTGCCAGTAGTCAATACCGGGACAGAAATCAGCCCCAGCATTTT
14	TRBD2	TRBJ2-7	TRBV2	.	CASSGWTSPYEQYF	TGTGCCAGCAGTGGTTGGACTAGTCCCTACGAGCAGTACTTC
13	TRBD2	TRBJ2-1	TRBV5-1	.	CASSLAGGGAQFF	TGCGCCAGCAGCTTGGCGGGCGGGGGGGCCCAGTTCTTC
12	.	TRBJ2-5	TRBV6-5	.	CASSPLVETQYF	TGTGCCAGCAGCCCCCTCGTAGAGACCCAGTACTTC
14	TRBD1	TRBJ2-7	TRBV25-1	.	CASSPGTALGEQYF	TGTGCCAGCAGTCCCGGGACAGCCCTTGGCGAGCAGTACTTC
15	.	TRBJ1-4	TRBV4-2	.	CASSQDWGGSEKLFF	TGTGCCAGCAGCCAAGATTGGGGCGGTAGTGAAAAACTGTTTTTT
16	.	TRBJ1-1	TRBV7-9	once	CASSLVPPAGNTEAFF	TGTGCCAGCAGCTTAGTACCCCCCGCCGGGAACACTGAAGCTTTCTTT